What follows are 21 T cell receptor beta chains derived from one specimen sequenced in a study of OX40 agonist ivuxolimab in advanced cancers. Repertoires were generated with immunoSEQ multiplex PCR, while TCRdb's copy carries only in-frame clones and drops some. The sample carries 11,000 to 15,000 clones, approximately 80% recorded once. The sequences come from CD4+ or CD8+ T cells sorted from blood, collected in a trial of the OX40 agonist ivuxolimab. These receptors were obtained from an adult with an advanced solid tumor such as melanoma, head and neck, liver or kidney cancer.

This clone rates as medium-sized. CDR3 DNA: TGCGCCAGCAGTGGGGACACTGAAGCTTTCTTT. Protein product: CASSGDTEAFF. The chain uses TRBV5-1 and TRBJ1-1; D is uncertain. Trimming cost V 5 bases and J 3 bases, with 5 bases left between them. From germline, CDR1 is SGHRS and CDR2 YFSETQ. This CDR3 is 11 amino acids long. Full variable domain (remainder filled in from reference TRBV5-1 and TRBJ1-1): KAGVTQTPRYLIKTRGQQVTLSCSPISGHRSVSWYQQTPGQGLQFLFEYFSETQRNKGNFPGRFSGRQFSNSRSEMNVSTLELGDSALYLCASSGDTEAFFGQGTRLTVV.

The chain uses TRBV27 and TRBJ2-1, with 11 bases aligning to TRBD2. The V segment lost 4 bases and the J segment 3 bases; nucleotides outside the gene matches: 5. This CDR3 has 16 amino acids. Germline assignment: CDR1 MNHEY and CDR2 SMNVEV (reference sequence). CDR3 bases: TGTGCCAGCAGTTCGGCCCTAGCGGGAGGCTACAATGAGCAGTTCTTC. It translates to CASSSALAGGYNEQFF.

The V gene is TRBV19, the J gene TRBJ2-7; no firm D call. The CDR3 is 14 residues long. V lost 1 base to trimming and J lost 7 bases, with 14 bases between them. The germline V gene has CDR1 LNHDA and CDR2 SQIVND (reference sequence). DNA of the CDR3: TGTGCCAGTAGTATAGCTCACCCCGAGGATGAGCAGTACTTC. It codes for CASSIAHPEDEQYF.

CDR3 in DNA: TGTGCCAGCAGTTTGCACCACCCCCGGCAGGGCGGTAATCAGCCCCAGCATTTT. Translated, it gives CASSLHHPRQGGNQPQHF. V gene TRBV28 combines with J gene TRBJ1-5; D possibly corresponds to TRBD1 (5 bases). V lost 3 bases and J lost 4, with 22 bases in between. Germline V gene lookup returns CDR1 MDHEN and CDR2 SYDVKM. The CDR3 runs 18 residues.

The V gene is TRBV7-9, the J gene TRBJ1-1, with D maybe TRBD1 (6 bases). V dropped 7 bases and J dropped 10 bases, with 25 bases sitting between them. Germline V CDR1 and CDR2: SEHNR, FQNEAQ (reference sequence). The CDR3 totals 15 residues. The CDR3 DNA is TGTGCCAGCACGGCTACTGGAGGGGGGGCCCCTGTAGCTTTCTTT. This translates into CASTATGGGAPVAFF.

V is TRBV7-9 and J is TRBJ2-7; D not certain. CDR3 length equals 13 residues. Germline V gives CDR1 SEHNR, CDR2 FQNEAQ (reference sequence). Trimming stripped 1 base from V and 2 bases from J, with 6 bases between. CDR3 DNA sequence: TGTGCCAGCAGCTTAGTCCGTACCTACGAGCAGTACTTC. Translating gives CASSLVRTYEQYF.

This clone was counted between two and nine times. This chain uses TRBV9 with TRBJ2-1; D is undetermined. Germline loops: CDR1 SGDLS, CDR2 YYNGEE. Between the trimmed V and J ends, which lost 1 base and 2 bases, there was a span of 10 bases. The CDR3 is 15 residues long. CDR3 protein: CASSVNPGPYNEQFF. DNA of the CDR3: TGTGCCAGCAGCGTAAACCCCGGGCCCTACAATGAGCAGTTCTTC.

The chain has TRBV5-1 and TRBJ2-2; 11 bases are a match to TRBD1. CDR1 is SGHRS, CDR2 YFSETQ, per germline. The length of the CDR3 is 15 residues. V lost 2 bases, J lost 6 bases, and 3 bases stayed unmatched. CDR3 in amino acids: CASSFGTGGAGELFF. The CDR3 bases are TGCGCCAGCAGCTTCGGGACAGGGGGAGCCGGGGAGCTGTTTTTT. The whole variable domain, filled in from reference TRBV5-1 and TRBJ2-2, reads KAGVTQTPRYLIKTRGQQVTLSCSPISGHRSVSWYQQTPGQGLQFLFEYFSETQRNKGNFPGRFSGRQFSNSRSEMNVSTLELGDSALYLCASSFGTGGAGELFFGEGSRLTVL.

CDR3 in DNA: TGTGCCAGCAGCTTAGGGGATCAGCCCCAGCATTTT. Its translation is CASSLGDQPQHF. The chain joins TRBV7-9 to TRBJ1-5; D is ambiguous. The germline CDR1 and CDR2 sequences are SEHNR and FQNEAQ (reference sequence). The CDR3 spans 12 residues. Trimming stripped 1 base from V and 5 bases from J, with 3 bases between.

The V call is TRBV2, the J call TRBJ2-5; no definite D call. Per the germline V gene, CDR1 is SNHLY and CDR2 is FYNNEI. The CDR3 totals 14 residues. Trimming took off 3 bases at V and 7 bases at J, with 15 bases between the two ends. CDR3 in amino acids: CASSDDWRRVTQYF. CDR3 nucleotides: TGTGCCAGCAGTGACGACTGGAGACGGGTGACCCAGTACTTC. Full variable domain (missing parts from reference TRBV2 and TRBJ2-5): EPEVTQTPSHQVTQMGQEVILRCVPISNHLYFYWYRQILGQKVEFLVSFYNNEISEKSEIFDDQFSVERPDGSNFTLKIRSTKLEDSAMYFCASSDDWRRVTQYFGPGTRLLVL.

Written as DNA, the CDR3 is TGTGCCATCGCCACGGAACTAGCGGGGAAGAGCTCCTACAATGAGCAGTTCTTC. It yields the protein CAIATELAGKSSYNEQFF. The J gene is TRBJ2-1, the V gene TRBV10-3, with 10 bases lining up with TRBD2. With 8 bases clipped from V and 0 bases from J, the junction kept 13 bases outside the gene matches. Germline V gene sequence: CDR1 ENHRY, CDR2 SYGVKD. This CDR3 contains 18 residues.

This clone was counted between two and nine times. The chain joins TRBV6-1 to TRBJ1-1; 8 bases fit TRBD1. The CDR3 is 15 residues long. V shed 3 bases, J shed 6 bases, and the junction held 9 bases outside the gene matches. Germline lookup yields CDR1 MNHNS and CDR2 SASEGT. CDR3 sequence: CASSELPDRVAEAFF. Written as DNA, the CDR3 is TGTGCCAGCAGTGAGCTCCCGGACAGGGTCGCTGAAGCTTTCTTT.

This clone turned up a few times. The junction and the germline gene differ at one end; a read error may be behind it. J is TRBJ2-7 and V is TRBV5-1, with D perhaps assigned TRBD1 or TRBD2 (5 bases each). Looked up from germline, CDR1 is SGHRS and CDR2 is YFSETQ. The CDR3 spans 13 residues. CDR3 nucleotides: TGCGCCAGTAGCTTAGGGACCTCCAACGAGCAGTACTTC. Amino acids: CASSLGTSNEQYF.

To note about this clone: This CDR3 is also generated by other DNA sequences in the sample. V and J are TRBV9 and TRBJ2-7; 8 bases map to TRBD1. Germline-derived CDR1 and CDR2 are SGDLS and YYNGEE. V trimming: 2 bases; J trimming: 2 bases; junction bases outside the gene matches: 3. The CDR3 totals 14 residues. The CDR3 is CASSVGGQAYEQYF. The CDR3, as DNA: TGTGCCAGCAGCGTCGGGGGACAGGCCTACGAGCAGTACTTC.

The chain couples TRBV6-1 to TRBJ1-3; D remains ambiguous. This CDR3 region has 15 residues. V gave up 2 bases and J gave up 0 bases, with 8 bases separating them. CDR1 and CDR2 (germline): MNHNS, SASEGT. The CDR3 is CASSEQQFSGNTIYF. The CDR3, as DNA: TGTGCCAGCAGTGAACAACAGTTCTCTGGAAACACCATATATTTT.

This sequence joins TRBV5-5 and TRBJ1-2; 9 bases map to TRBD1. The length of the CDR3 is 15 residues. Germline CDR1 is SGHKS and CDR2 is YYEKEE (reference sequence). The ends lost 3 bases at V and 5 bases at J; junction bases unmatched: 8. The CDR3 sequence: CASSSPLTGGYGYTF. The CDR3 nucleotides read TGTGCCAGCAGCTCCCCTCTGACAGGGGGGTATGGCTACACCTTC.

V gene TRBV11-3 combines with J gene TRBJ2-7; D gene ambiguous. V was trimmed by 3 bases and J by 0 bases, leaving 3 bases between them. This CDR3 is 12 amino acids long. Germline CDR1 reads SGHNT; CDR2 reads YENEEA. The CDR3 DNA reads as TGTGCCAGCAGCTTTGACTCCTACGAGCAGTACTTC. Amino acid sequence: CASSFDSYEQYF.

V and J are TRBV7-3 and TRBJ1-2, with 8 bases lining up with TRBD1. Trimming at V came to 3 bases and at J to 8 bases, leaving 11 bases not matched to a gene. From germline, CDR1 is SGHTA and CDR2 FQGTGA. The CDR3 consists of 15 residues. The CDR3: CASSFSGGLGSGYTF. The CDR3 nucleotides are TGTGCCAGCAGCTTTTCAGGGGGCCTTGGTAGCGGCTACACCTTC.

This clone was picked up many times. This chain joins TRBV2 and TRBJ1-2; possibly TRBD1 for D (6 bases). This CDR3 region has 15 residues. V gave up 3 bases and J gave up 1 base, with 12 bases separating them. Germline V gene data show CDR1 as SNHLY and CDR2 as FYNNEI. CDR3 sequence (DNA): TGTGCCAGCAGTGATGCCTACAGGGTTAACTATGGCTACACCTTC. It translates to CASSDAYRVNYGYTF.

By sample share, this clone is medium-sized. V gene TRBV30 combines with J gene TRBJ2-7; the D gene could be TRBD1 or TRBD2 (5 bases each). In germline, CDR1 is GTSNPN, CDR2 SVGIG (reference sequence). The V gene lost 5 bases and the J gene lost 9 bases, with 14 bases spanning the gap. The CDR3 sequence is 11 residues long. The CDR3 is CAWEGPTVQYF. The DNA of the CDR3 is TGTGCCTGGGAGGGACCTACTGTGCAGTACTTC.

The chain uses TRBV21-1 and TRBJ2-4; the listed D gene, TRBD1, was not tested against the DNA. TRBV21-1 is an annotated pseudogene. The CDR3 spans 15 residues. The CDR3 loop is CASSWDRGFKNIQYF. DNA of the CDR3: TGTGCCAGCAGCTGGGACAGGGGATTCAAAAACATTCAGTACTTC.